The 9 T cell receptor beta chains given below trace back to one sample, sequenced in a study of OX40 agonist ivuxolimab in advanced cancers. This table comes from immunoSEQ multiplex PCR, and its TCRdb copy is limited to in-frame clones, with some not included. The profile shows tens of thousands of clones, 94% of them singletons. The sample in question was CD4+ or CD8+ T cells sorted from blood, obtained in a trial of the OX40 agonist ivuxolimab. These receptors all come from an adult with an advanced solid tumor such as melanoma, head and neck, liver or kidney cancer.

This clone was observed a few times. The chain employs TRBV10-2 and TRBJ1-5; no clear D gene. Between the trimmed V and J ends, which lost 7 bases and 9 bases, there was a span of 13 bases. The germline V gene has CDR1 WSHSY and CDR2 SAAADI. This CDR3 region has 12 residues. The CDR3 here is CASMKGPPPQHF. The DNA for the CDR3 is TGCGCCAGCATGAAGGGCCCTCCGCCCCAGCATTTT.

A single count supports this clone. V is TRBV19 and J is TRBJ2-3; TRBD2 might be the D (6 bases). Between the trimmed V and J ends, which lost 3 bases and 4 bases, there was a span of 14 bases. Germline V CDR1 and CDR2: LNHDA, SQIVND (reference sequence). The CDR3 contains 15 residues. The CDR3 loop reads CASSMGGGLADTQYF. DNA for the CDR3: TGTGCCAGTAGTATGGGGGGTGGCCTGGCAGATACGCAGTATTTT.

The chain combines TRBV11-3 with TRBJ2-7, with 10 positions matching TRBD2. The trim removed 5 bases at V and 7 bases at J, leaving 8 bases unmatched. This CDR3 is 14 amino acids long. Germline-derived CDR1 and CDR2 are SGHNT and YENEEA. The CDR3 spells CASSAAGGPDEQYF. The CDR3 coding sequence is TGTGCCAGCAGCGCAGCGGGAGGGCCTGATGAGCAGTACTTC. Using reference TRBV11-3 and TRBJ2-7 for the parts outside the CDR3, the full variable domain is EAGVVQSPRYKIIEKKQPVAFWCNPISGHNTLYWYLQNLGQGPELLIRYENEEAVDDSQLPKDRFSAERLKGVDSTLKIQPAELGDSAVYLCASSAAGGPDEQYFGPGTRLTVT.

This chain uses TRBV4-1 with TRBJ2-2; D gene unclear. V was shortened by 7 bases and J by 7 bases, with 10 bases between the two germline ends. There are 12 residues in the CDR3. CDR1 MGHRA and CDR2 YSYEKL come from the germline V gene. The CDR3 sequence is CASMGWDGELFF. The DNA of the CDR3 is TGCGCCAGCATGGGGTGGGACGGGGAGCTGTTTTTT.

V gene TRBV5-4 combines with J gene TRBJ1-3; possible D gene TRBD1, 5 bases. V was clipped by 1 base and J by 8 bases, with 19 bases between them. The germline CDR1 and CDR2 sequences are SGHNT and YYREEE (reference sequence). There are 16 residues in the CDR3. The CDR3: CASSLSLGASGDTIYF. DNA for the CDR3: TGTGCCAGCAGCTTGAGTCTAGGGGCCAGTGGGGACACCATATATTTT.

V usage is TRBV19 and J usage is TRBJ1-5; 7 positions match TRBD1. The CDR3 contains 15 residues. Germline CDR1 is LNHDA and CDR2 is SQIVND (reference sequence). The V and J ends lost 3 bases and 9 bases, in that order; junction bases with no gene match: 11. CDR3 sequence: CASSISTGRHGPQHF. The CDR3 DNA sequence: TGTGCCAGTAGTATTTCGACAGGGAGACATGGGCCCCAGCATTTT.

The chain has TRBV7-6 and TRBJ2-7; D might be TRBD2 (6 bases). The germline V gene encodes CDR1 SGHVS and CDR2 FNYEAQ. The CDR3 has 15 residues. Trimming left V 1 base short and J 1 base short, with 11 bases between. CDR3 protein: CASSLESAGSYEQYF. The CDR3 region has the DNA TGTGCCAGCAGCTTAGAATCGGCGGGGTCCTACGAGCAGTACTTC.

The genes are TRBV27 and TRBJ2-1; D is possibly TRBD2 (5 bases). The CDR3 runs to 13 residues. The ends were cut back, 3 bases at V and 6 bases at J, with 9 bases in the middle. CDR1 is MNHEY, CDR2 SMNVEV, per germline (reference sequence). In DNA form, the CDR3 reads TGTGCCAGCAGTTTCTTCAGCGGCAATGAGCAGTTCTTC. This gives the protein CASSFFSGNEQFF.

This clone was seen once. V and J are TRBV4-1 and TRBJ1-4; D might be TRBD1 (6 bases). Germline CDR1 is MGHRA and CDR2 is YSYEKL. The CDR3 extends over 15 amino acids. Trimming removed 1 base at V and 0 bases at J, with 6 bases between. In DNA, the CDR3 is TGCGCCAGCAGCCAAGGGACAGCAACTAATGAAAAACTGTTTTTT. Translating gives CASSQGTATNEKLFF.